This TCR beta chain emerged from a study of shared clonotypes between healthy human individuals. Turning to the study itself: Each donor contributed plates that comprised three CD4 naive, three CD4 memory, two CD8 naive and one CD8 memory. Study findings and constraints: Naive subsets generally exceeded memory subsets in estimated richness. The naive CD4 repertoires of several donors were compared, and approximately 5% of clonotypes were shared.

To note about this clone: What it recognizes is unknown.

V lost 3 bases, J lost 4 bases, and 4 bases stayed unmatched. The CDR3 loop spans 16 amino acids. Germline values: CDR1 SGHRS, CDR2 YFSETQ. Only in-frame clones appear in the TCRdb table, and some are missing; sequencing was by immunoSEQ multiplex PCR. The table has about 1.5 million clones, 95% to 99% seen once; the top ten hold around 0.45%. Material: naive CD4+ T cells sorted from blood. Subset meaning: CD45RA+ positively selected. This rearrangement joins TRBV5-1 to TRBJ2-2; 12 bases are shared with TRBD2. The receptor was isolated from a man aged 25-45 years in good health. The CDR3 is CASSSSSGRVTGELFF. The DNA for the CDR3 is TGCGCCAGCAGCTCCTCTAGCGGGAGGGTCACCGGGGAGCTGTTTTTT.